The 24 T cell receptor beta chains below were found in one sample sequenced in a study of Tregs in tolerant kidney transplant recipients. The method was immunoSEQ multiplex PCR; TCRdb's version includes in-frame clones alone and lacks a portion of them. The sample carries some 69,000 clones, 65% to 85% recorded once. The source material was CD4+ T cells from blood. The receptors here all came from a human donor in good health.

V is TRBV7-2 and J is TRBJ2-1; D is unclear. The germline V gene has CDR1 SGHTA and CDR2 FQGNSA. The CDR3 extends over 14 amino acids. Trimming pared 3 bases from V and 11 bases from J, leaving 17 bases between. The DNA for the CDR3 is TGTGCCAGCAGCTTGGTGACTCCACGGTATCAGCAGTTCTTC. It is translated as CASSLVTPRYQQFF.

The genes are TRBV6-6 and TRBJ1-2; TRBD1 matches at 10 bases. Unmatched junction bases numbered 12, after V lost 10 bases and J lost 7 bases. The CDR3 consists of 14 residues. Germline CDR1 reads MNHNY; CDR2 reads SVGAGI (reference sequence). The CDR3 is CATRLDRGLSGYTF. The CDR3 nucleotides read TGTGCCACCAGACTCGACAGGGGGCTGAGTGGCTACACCTTC.

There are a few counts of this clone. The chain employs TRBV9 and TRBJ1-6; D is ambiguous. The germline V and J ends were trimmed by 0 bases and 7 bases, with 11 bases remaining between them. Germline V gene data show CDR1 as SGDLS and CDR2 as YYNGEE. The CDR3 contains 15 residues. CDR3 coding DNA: TGTGCCAGCAGCGTAGAGCAGATGCTCAATTCACCCCTCCACTTT. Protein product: CASSVEQMLNSPLHF.

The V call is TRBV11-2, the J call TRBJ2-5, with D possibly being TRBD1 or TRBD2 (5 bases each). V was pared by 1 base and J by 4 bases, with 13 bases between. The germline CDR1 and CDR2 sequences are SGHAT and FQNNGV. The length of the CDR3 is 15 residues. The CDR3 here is CASSLVTAGRETQYF. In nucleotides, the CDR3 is TGTGCCAGCAGCTTAGTAACGGCAGGGAGAGAGACCCAGTACTTC. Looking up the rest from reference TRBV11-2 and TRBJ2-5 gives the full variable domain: EAGVAQSPRYKIIEKRQSVAFWCNPISGHATLYWYQQILGQGPKLLIQFQNNGVVDDSQLPKDRFSAERLKGVDSTLKIQPAKLEDSAVYLCASSLVTAGRETQYFGPGTRLLVL.

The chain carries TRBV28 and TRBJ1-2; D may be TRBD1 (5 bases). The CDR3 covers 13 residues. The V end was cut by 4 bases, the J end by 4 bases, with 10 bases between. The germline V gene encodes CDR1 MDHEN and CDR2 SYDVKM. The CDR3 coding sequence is TGTGCCAGCAGTTCCCCGGGGGGCTATGGCTACACCTTC. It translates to CASSSPGGYGYTF.

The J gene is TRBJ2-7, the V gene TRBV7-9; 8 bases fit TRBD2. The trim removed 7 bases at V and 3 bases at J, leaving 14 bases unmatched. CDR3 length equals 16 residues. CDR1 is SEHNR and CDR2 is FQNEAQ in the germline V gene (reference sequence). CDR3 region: CASIITKTSVHYEQYF. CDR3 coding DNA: TGTGCCAGCATCATCACTAAGACTAGCGTGCACTACGAGCAGTACTTC.

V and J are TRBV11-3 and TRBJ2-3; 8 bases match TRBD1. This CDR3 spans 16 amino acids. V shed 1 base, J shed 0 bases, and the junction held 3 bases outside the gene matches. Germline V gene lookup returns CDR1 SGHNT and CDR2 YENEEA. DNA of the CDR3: TGTGCCAGCAGCTTAGGGAGGACAGGGAGCACAGATACGCAGTATTTT. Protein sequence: CASSLGRTGSTDTQYF. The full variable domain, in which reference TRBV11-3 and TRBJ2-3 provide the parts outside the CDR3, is EAGVVQSPRYKIIEKKQPVAFWCNPISGHNTLYWYLQNLGQGPELLIRYENEEAVDDSQLPKDRFSAERLKGVDSTLKIQPAELGDSAVYLCASSLGRTGSTDTQYFGPGTRLTVL.

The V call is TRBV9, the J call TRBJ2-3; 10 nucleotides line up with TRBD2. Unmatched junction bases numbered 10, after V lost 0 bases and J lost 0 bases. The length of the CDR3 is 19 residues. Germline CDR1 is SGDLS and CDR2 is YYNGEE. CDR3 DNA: TGTGCCAGCAGCGTAGCCAGCGGGGGGGGATACACTAGCACAGATACGCAGTATTTT. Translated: CASSVASGGGYTSTDTQYF.

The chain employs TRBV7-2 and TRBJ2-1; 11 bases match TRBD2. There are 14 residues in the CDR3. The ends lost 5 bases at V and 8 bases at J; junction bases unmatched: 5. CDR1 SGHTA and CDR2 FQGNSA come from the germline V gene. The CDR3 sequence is CASSLLAGGDEQFF. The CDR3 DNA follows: TGTGCCAGCAGCCTCCTAGCGGGAGGTGATGAGCAGTTCTTC.

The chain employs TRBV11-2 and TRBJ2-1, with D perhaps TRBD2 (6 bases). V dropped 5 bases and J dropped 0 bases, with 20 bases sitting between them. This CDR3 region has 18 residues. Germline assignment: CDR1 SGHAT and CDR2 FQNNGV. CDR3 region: CASSISGLGLSSYNEQFF. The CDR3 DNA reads TGTGCCAGCAGCATTAGCGGCCTCGGACTCAGCTCCTACAATGAGCAGTTCTTC.

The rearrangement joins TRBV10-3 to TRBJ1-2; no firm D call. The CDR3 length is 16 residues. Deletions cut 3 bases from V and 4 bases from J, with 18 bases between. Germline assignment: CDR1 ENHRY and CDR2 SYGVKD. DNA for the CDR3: TGTGCCATCAGTGACCGACGCCAGCGAGAATCCTATGGCTACACCTTC. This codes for CAISDRRQRESYGYTF.

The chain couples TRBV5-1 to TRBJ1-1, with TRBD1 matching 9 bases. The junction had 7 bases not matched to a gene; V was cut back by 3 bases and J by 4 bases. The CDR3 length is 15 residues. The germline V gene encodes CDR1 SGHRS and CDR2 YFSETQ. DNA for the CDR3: TGCGCCAGCAGCTCTCCGGGACAGGGAAGCACTGAAGCTTTCTTT. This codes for CASSSPGQGSTEAFF.

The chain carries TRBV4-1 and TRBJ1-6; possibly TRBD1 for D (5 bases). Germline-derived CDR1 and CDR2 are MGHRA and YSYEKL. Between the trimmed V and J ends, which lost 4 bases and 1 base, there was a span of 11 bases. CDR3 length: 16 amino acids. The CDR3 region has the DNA TGCGCCAGCAGCCCAATCGGGGGTTCCTATAATTCACCCCTCCACTTT. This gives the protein CASSPIGGSYNSPLHF.

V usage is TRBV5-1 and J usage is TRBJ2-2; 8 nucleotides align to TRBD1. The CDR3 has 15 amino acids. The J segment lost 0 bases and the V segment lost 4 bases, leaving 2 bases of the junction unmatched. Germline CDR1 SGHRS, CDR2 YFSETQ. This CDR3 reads CASSQGASNTGELFF. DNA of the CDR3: TGCGCCAGCAGCCAGGGGGCGTCGAACACCGGGGAGCTGTTTTTT.

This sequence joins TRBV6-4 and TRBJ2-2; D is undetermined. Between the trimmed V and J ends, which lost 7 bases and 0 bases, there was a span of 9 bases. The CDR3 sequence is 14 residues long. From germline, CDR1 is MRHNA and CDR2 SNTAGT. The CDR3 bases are TGTGCCAGCAAGGGCTCCGCGAACACCGGGGAGCTGTTTTTT. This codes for CASKGSANTGELFF.

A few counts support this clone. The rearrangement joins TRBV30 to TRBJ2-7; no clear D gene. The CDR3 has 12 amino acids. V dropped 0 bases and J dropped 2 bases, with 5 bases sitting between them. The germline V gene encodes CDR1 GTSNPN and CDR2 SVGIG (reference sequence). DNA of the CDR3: TGTGCCTGGAGTGTAGAGCCCTACGAGCAGTACTTC. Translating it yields CAWSVEPYEQYF.

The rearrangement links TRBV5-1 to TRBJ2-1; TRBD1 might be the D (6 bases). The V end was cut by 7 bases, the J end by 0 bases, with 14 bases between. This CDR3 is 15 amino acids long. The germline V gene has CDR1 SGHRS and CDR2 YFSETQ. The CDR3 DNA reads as TGCGCCAGCTCGAACACAGGGAGCTCCTACAATGAGCAGTTCTTC. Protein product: CASSNTGSSYNEQFF.

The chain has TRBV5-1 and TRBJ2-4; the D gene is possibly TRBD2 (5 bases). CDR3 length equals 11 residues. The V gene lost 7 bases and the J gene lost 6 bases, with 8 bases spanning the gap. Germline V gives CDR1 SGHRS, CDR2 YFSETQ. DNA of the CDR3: TGCGCCAGCCGTGAGGGAAACATTCAGTACTTC. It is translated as CASREGNIQYF.

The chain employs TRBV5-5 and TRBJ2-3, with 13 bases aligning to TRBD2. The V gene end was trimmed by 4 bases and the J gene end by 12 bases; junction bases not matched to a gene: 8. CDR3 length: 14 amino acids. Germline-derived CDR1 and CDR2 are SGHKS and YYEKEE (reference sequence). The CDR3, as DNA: TGTGCCAGCAGCCCCACTAGCGGGGGGGCAACCCAGTATTTT. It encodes CASSPTSGGATQYF.

The CDR3 nucleotides are TGTGCCAGCAGGGGACAGGGGGCCATGGGTCAGCCCCAGCATTTT. Residues: CASRGQGAMGQPQHF. The chain carries TRBV2 and TRBJ1-5; 12 positions agree with TRBD1. Unmatched junction bases numbered 6, after V lost 6 bases and J lost 6 bases. The CDR3 has 15 residues. In germline, CDR1 is SNHLY, CDR2 FYNNEI.

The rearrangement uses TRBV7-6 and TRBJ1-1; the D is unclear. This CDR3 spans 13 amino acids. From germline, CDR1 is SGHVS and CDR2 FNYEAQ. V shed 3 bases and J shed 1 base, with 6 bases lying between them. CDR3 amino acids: CASSFDANTEAFF. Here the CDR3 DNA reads TGTGCCAGCAGCTTCGACGCGAACACTGAAGCTTTCTTT.

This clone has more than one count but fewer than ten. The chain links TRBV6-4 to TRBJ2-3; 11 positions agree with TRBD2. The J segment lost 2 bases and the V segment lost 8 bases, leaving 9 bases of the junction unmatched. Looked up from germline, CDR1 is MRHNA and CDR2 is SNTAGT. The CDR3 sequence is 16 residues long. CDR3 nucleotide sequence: TGTGCCAGCCCTCGAGTGGGACTAGCGGTCACAGATACGCAGTATTTT. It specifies CASPRVGLAVTDTQYF.

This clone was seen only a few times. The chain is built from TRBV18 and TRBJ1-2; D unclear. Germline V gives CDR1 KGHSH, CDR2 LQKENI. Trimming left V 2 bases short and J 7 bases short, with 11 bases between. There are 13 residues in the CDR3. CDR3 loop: CASSPGRSGGYTF. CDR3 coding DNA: TGTGCCAGCTCACCAGGCCGGAGTGGTGGCTACACCTTC. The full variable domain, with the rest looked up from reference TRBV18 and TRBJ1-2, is NAGVMQNPRHLVRRRGQEARLRCSPMKGHSHVYWYRQLPEEGLKFMVYLQKENIIDESGMPKERFSAEFPKEGPSILRIQQVVRGDSAAYFCASSPGRSGGYTFGSGTRLTVV.

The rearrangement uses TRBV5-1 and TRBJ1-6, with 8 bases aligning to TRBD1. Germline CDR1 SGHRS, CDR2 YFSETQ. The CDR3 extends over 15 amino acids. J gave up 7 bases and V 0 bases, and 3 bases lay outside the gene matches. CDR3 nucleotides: TGCGCCAGCAGCTTGGGAAGGACAGGGAATTCACCCCTCCACTTT. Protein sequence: CASSLGRTGNSPLHF.